The 22 T cell receptor beta chains below were found in one sample sequenced in a study of blood T cell repertoires in COVID-19. Clones were read by immunoSEQ multiplex PCR, and TCRdb kept only the in-frame ones, dropping some. Among more than 110,000 clones listed, about nine tenths were seen once. Source material: peripheral blood. These receptors all stem from a man aged 50 to 59 with active or convalescent COVID-19.

V is TRBV5-5 and J is TRBJ2-6; TRBD1 matches at 7 bases. Germline-derived CDR1 and CDR2 are SGHKS and YYEKEE (reference sequence). The CDR3 runs 16 residues. The junction had 7 bases not matched to a gene; V was cut back by 5 bases and J by 2 bases. The CDR3 DNA sequence: TGTGCCAGCAGGTGGGGACAGAGCACTGGGGCCAACGTCCTGACTTTC. Translation gives CASRWGQSTGANVLTF.

J is TRBJ2-1 and V is TRBV6-1; the D gene is possibly TRBD1 (8 bases). V lost 4 bases, J lost 0 bases, and 25 bases lay in between. The CDR3 loop spans 20 amino acids. CDR1 is MNHNS, CDR2 SASEGT, per germline. This CDR3 reads CASSVSRGPSGNSSYNEQFF. In DNA form, the CDR3 reads TGTGCCAGCAGTGTTTCCAGGGGGCCGAGCGGGAATAGCTCCTACAATGAGCAGTTCTTC.

V usage is TRBV7-2 and J usage is TRBJ2-7; the D gene is possibly TRBD1 (5 bases). The germline V gene encodes CDR1 SGHTA and CDR2 FQGNSA. Trimming stripped 5 bases from V and 6 bases from J, with 14 bases between. CDR3 length: 13 residues. Here the CDR3 reads CASSLQPGSEQYF. The CDR3 nucleotides read TGTGCCAGCAGCCTCCAGCCAGGGTCCGAGCAGTACTTC.

This chain joins TRBV3-1 (or the pseudogene TRBV3-2) and TRBJ1-4, with TRBD1 as a possible D gene (5 bases). V was clipped by 1 base and J by 8 bases, with 11 bases between them. CDR1 is LGHDT, CDR2 YNNKEL, per germline (reference sequence). The CDR3 consists of 14 residues. The CDR3 loop reads CASSQGGDGEKLFF. In nucleotides, the CDR3 is TGTGCCAGCAGCCAAGGGGGGGACGGGGAAAAACTGTTTTTT.

V and J are TRBV28 and TRBJ2-7; D remains unclear. The CDR3 has 14 amino acids. Germline lookup yields CDR1 MDHEN and CDR2 SYDVKM. Deletions cut 5 bases from V and 5 bases from J, with 16 bases between. CDR3 region: CASSPPPIPNEQYF. In DNA form, the CDR3 reads TGTGCCAGCAGTCCGCCCCCTATCCCCAACGAGCAGTACTTC.

The genes are TRBV30 and TRBJ2-3; weak D call: TRBD1 (6 bases). V lost 4 bases, J lost 4 bases, and 9 bases lay in between. CDR1 and CDR2 from the germline V gene are GTSNPN and SVGIG (reference sequence). The CDR3 extends over 12 amino acids. The CDR3 region is CAWTTGSDTQYF. Written as DNA, the CDR3 is TGTGCCTGGACCACAGGGTCAGATACGCAGTATTTT.

This chain uses TRBV6-6 with TRBJ1-4, with D possibly matching TRBD1 (6 bases). This CDR3 is 16 amino acids long. The germline V and J ends were trimmed by 5 bases and 7 bases, with 20 bases remaining between them. The germline gives CDR1 MNHNY, CDR2 SVGAGI (reference sequence). The CDR3: CASSPTGGGSGEKLFF. The CDR3 DNA sequence: TGTGCCAGCAGTCCCACGGGTGGGGGCAGCGGTGAAAAACTGTTTTTT.

This clone has only one observation. J is TRBJ2-4 and V is TRBV7-2; 7 bases fit TRBD1. V lost 5 bases to trimming and J lost 5 bases; unmatched junction nucleotides: 6. Germline V gives CDR1 SGHTA, CDR2 FQGNSA. The CDR3 is 14 residues long. The CDR3 nucleotides read TGTGCCAGCAGCCTAACAGGGGCGGAAAACATTCAGTACTTC. Its translation: CASSLTGAENIQYF.

In its sample, this clone was seen a few times. The rearrangement links TRBV10-3 to TRBJ1-1; weak D call: TRBD1 (5 bases). Looked up from germline, CDR1 is ENHRY and CDR2 is SYGVKD. Trimming removed 9 bases at V and 1 base at J, with 12 bases between. The CDR3 totals 13 residues. CDR3: CAIGGAQNTEAFF. The CDR3 DNA follows: TGTGCCATAGGAGGGGCCCAGAACACTGAAGCTTTCTTT.

This rearrangement joins TRBV9 to TRBJ1-1; possible D gene TRBD1, 6 bases. The CDR3 sequence is 15 residues long. Trimming pared 0 bases from V and 1 base from J, leaving 10 bases between. CDR1 is SGDLS, CDR2 YYNGEE, per germline. For the CDR3, the DNA is TGTGCCAGCAGCGTAGCCCGAGGGGGGAACACTGAAGCTTTCTTT. This sequence encodes CASSVARGGNTEAFF.

This chain joins TRBV7-6 and TRBJ2-1; TRBD2 matches at 9 bases. The CDR3 runs 16 residues. V gave up 3 bases and J gave up 2 bases; unmatched junction bases: 5. Per the germline V gene, CDR1 is SGHVS and CDR2 is FNYEAQ. CDR3 sequence: CASSFFSGRTYNEQFF. CDR3 in DNA: TGTGCCAGCAGCTTCTTTAGCGGGAGAACCTACAATGAGCAGTTCTTC. Full variable domain (outside the CDR3, taken from reference TRBV7-6 and TRBJ2-1): GAGVSQSPRYKVTKRGQDVALRCDPISGHVSLYWYRQALGQGPEFLTYFNYEAQQDKSGLPNDRFSAERPEGSISTLTIQRTEQRDSAMYRCASSFFSGRTYNEQFFGPGTRLTVL.

The table lists this clone with a count of one. This sequence joins TRBV6-1 and TRBJ2-3; 9 nucleotides align to TRBD2. The germline V gene has CDR1 MNHNS and CDR2 SASEGT. This CDR3 comprises 14 residues. The J segment lost 8 bases and the V segment lost 3 bases, leaving 6 bases of the junction unmatched. The CDR3 DNA follows: TGTGCCAGCAGTGATGCGGGAGGGTTGGGTACGCAGTATTTT. This codes for CASSDAGGLGTQYF.

This rearrangement joins TRBV5-1 to TRBJ2-7; TRBD1 agrees at 7 bases. The CDR3 runs 15 residues. Germline V gives CDR1 SGHRS, CDR2 YFSETQ. After removal of 3 bases from V and 0 bases from J, the junction contained 6 bases not matched to a gene. CDR3 coding DNA: TGCGCCAGCAGCTCGGGGACAGCATTCTCCTACGAGCAGTACTTC. Encoded protein: CASSSGTAFSYEQYF.

V and J are TRBV2 and TRBJ1-5, with TRBD1 as a possible D gene (6 bases). CDR1 is SNHLY and CDR2 is FYNNEI in the germline V gene. Trimming cost V 4 bases and J 7 bases, with 14 bases left between them. This CDR3 has 14 amino acids. Here the CDR3 reads CASSGTGGVQPQHF. The CDR3 nucleotides read TGTGCCAGCAGTGGTACGGGGGGCGTGCAGCCCCAGCATTTT.

The chain recombines TRBV7-9 with TRBJ2-1, with 10 bases aligning to TRBD1. Germline CDR1 and CDR2: SEHNR and FQNEAQ (reference sequence). CDR3 size: 16 residues. With V trimmed by 5 bases and J by 8 bases, 12 bases remained unmatched. CDR3 DNA: TGTGCCAGCAGCCAACGTAGGGACAGGGGTAACTATGAGCAGTTCTTC. Protein: CASSQRRDRGNYEQFF.

The chain employs TRBV27 and TRBJ1-2, with D hard to call. Germline loops: CDR1 MNHEY, CDR2 SMNVEV (reference sequence). The CDR3 spans 12 residues. The germline V and J ends were trimmed by 6 bases and 8 bases, with 13 bases remaining between them. The CDR3 here is CASRTAERGYTF. For the CDR3, the DNA is TGTGCCAGCAGAACGGCTGAGAGGGGCTACACCTTC.

V gene TRBV7-9 combines with J gene TRBJ2-3, with 8 bases that match TRBD1. Looked up from germline, CDR1 is SEHNR and CDR2 is FQNEAQ (reference sequence). CDR3 length: 15 residues. V trimming: 3 bases; J trimming: 0 bases; junction bases outside the gene matches: 2. The CDR3 DNA follows: TGTGCCAGCAGCTTCTGGACAGGGAGCACAGATACGCAGTATTTT. Protein product: CASSFWTGSTDTQYF.

This rearrangement joins TRBV18 to TRBJ1-1; D might be TRBD1 (6 bases). Germline V CDR1 and CDR2: KGHSH, LQKENI. V lost 6 bases, J lost 5 bases, and 13 bases lay in between. CDR3 length equals 13 residues. The CDR3 sequence: CASSPTGRTEAFF. In DNA, the CDR3 is TGTGCCAGCTCGCCTACAGGGCGGACTGAAGCTTTCTTT.

The gene calls are TRBV5-4 and TRBJ2-3; 10 nucleotides line up with TRBD2. Germline V gene sequence: CDR1 SGHNT, CDR2 YYREEE (reference sequence). The junction had 10 bases not matched to a gene; V was cut back by 5 bases and J by 4 bases. This CDR3 region has 16 residues. The CDR3 DNA sequence: TGTGCCAGCAGGGAGCGGACTAGCGGAGAGTCAGATACGCAGTATTTT. Translating gives CASRERTSGESDTQYF. Together with reference TRBV5-4 and TRBJ2-3, the CDR3 gives the full variable domain: ETGVTQSPTHLIKTRGQQVTLRCSSQSGHNTVSWYQQALGQGPQFIFQYYREEENGRGNFPPRFSGLQFPNYSSELNVNALELDDSALYLCASRERTSGESDTQYFGPGTRLTVL.

The genes are TRBV7-8 and TRBJ1-4; D possibly corresponds to TRBD1 (6 bases). In germline, CDR1 is SGHVS, CDR2 FQNEAQ. The V and J ends lost 7 bases and 7 bases respectively, with 13 bases between them. The CDR3 has 13 residues. CDR3 sequence (DNA): TGTGCCAGCAACCAGGGGCCGCGTGAAAAACTGTTTTTT. This gives the protein CASNQGPREKLFF.

This clone was detected once. The chain joins TRBV5-4 to TRBJ2-1; 9 bases are shared with TRBD1. V gave up 4 bases and J gave up 3 bases; unmatched junction bases: 5. Germline CDR1 and CDR2: SGHNT and YYREEE (reference sequence). This CDR3 has 15 amino acids. The CDR3 is CASSASGQGYNEQFF. Here the CDR3 DNA reads TGTGCCAGCAGCGCGTCGGGACAGGGCTACAATGAGCAGTTCTTC.

This clone was found once. This chain connects TRBV11-2 to TRBJ2-7; tentatively, D is TRBD2 (6 bases). This CDR3 is 15 amino acids long. Trimming pared 7 bases from V and 3 bases from J, leaving 19 bases between. Germline V gene sequence: CDR1 SGHAT, CDR2 FQNNGV. The DNA for the CDR3 is TGTGCCAGCACCAGACCCAACGGGAGCTACTACGAGCAGTACTTC. Translated: CASTRPNGSYYEQYF.